The entry below describes one T cell receptor beta chain. CDR1 and CDR2 (germline): SGHDN, FVKESK. Trimming left V 0 bases short and J 12 bases short, with 6 bases between. The CDR3 extends over 12 amino acids. In the original workflow: Nucleated cell counts were estimated from reference gene primer amplification. Clones were read by immunoSEQ multiplex PCR, and TCRdb kept only the in-frame ones, dropping some. V, J and clone size derive from that table, while D and trimming were established from the DNA sequence. The table lists 90,000 or so clones, 85% to 90% of them singletons. The entry originates in a study of blood T cell repertoires in COVID-19. Background on the study: From T cells, B-cell-depleted T cells, or PBMCs came the material, which was cDNA or gDNA.

Sequenced input: peripheral blood. The chain is built from TRBV14 and TRBJ2-6, with D maybe TRBD2 (5 bases). The sequence was collected from an elderly woman with active COVID-19. CDR3 residues: CASSQDGSVLTF. DNA of the CDR3: TGTGCCAGCAGCCAAGATGGGAGCGTCCTGACTTTC.